The 27 T cell receptor beta chains in this list originate from one sample, sequenced in a study of T cell responses to AZD1222 COVID-19 vaccine. Sequencing was performed with immunoSEQ multiplex PCR; in TCRdb, only in-frame clones are kept and a portion is missing. The sample contains fewer than 100,000 clones, approximately 87% of which appear only once. The material was peripheral blood, obtained 28 days after the second AZD1222 dose. The origin of the receptors is an adult who received the AZD1222 COVID-19 vaccine.

This chain joins TRBV5-4 and TRBJ1-5; D might be TRBD1 (5 bases). Germline V gene lookup returns CDR1 SGHNT and CDR2 YYREEE (reference sequence). The CDR3 consists of 13 residues. The V end was cut by 0 bases, the J end by 6 bases, with 7 bases between. CDR3 region: CASSLGRGQPQHF. The DNA for the CDR3 is TGTGCCAGCAGCTTGGGGAGGGGTCAGCCCCAGCATTTT.

This chain joins TRBV5-1 and TRBJ2-3, with TRBD2 matching over 7 bases. Germline V gene data show CDR1 as SGHRS and CDR2 as YFSETQ. CDR3 length: 15 residues. V shed 0 bases and J 4 bases; nucleotides not matched to a gene: 5. The CDR3 here is CASSLAGGKADTQYF. DNA for the CDR3: TGCGCCAGCAGCTTGGCCGGGGGGAAGGCAGATACGCAGTATTTT.

The rearrangement uses TRBV5-1 and TRBJ1-2; D unresolved. The V end was cut by 0 bases, the J end by 2 bases, with 8 bases between. This CDR3 comprises 14 residues. Germline V gene data show CDR1 as SGHRS and CDR2 as YFSETQ. The CDR3 is CASSLGDLNYGYTF. As DNA, the CDR3 is TGCGCCAGCAGCTTGGGTGACTTAAACTATGGCTACACCTTC.

The chain links TRBV6-5 to TRBJ2-7; no definite D call. There are 13 residues in the CDR3. Germline V lookup: CDR1 MNHEY, CDR2 SVGAGI. The V end was cut by 0 bases, the J end by 6 bases, with 9 bases between. The CDR3 here is CASSYSGGFEQYF. Here the CDR3 DNA reads TGTGCCAGCAGTTACTCGGGTGGTTTCGAGCAGTACTTC.

The V gene is TRBV6-5, the J gene TRBJ1-2, with D perhaps TRBD1 (5 bases). Trimming removed 11 bases at V and 6 bases at J, with 25 bases between. CDR1 is MNHEY and CDR2 is SVGAGI in the germline V gene. This CDR3 comprises 15 residues. This CDR3 is CAVKTRGATSHGYTF. CDR3 sequence (DNA): TGTGCCGTTAAGACCAGAGGGGCAACCAGCCATGGCTACACCTTC.

This clone was detected a few times. The rearrangement links TRBV11-2 to TRBJ2-7; D may be TRBD1 or TRBD2 (5 bases each). Germline V CDR1 and CDR2: SGHAT, FQNNGV. CDR3 length: 15 residues. The V and J ends lost 5 bases and 2 bases respectively, with 16 bases between them. The CDR3 is CASSDPGRGAYEQYF. CDR3 DNA: TGTGCCAGCAGCGACCCGGGACGGGGCGCCTACGAGCAGTACTTC.

The chain has TRBV21-1 and TRBJ2-3; the DNA was not compared with TRBD2, the D call given in the table. TRBV21-1 counts as a pseudogene. This CDR3 is 15 amino acids long. CDR3 in DNA: TGTGCCAGCGTGTCGGGGGGCCCGAGCACAGATACGCAGTATTTT. Encoded protein: CASVSGGPSTDTQYF.

The chain links TRBV24-1 to TRBJ2-1; 9 nucleotides agree with TRBD2. V was pared by 0 bases and J by 5 bases, with 10 bases of the junction left unmatched. The CDR3 is 18 amino acids. CDR1 KGHDR and CDR2 SFDVKD come from the germline V gene. CDR3 sequence: CATSDLTGGGAGDNEQFF. The CDR3 DNA is TGTGCCACCAGTGATTTGACTGGCGGGGGGGCCGGGGACAATGAGCAGTTCTTC.

The V and J genes are TRBV19 and TRBJ2-7; 8 nucleotides agree with TRBD1. V was pared by 4 bases and J by 1 base, with 3 bases of the junction left unmatched. From germline, CDR1 is LNHDA and CDR2 SQIVND (reference sequence). This CDR3 comprises 14 residues. The CDR3, as DNA: TGTGCCAGTAGTAGCCAGGGGGCTTCCTACGAGCAGTACTTC. Translated, it gives CASSSQGASYEQYF. Supplemented by reference TRBV19 and TRBJ2-7, the full variable domain reads DGGITQSPKYLFRKEGQNVTLSCEQNLNHDAMYWYRQDPGQGLRLIYYSQIVNDFQKGDIAEGYSVSREKKESFPLTVTSAQKNPTAFYLCASSSQGASYEQYFGPGTRLTVT.

The chain combines TRBV6-5 with TRBJ1-5; 8 bases line up with TRBD1. CDR3 length: 14 amino acids. Germline trimming cut 6 bases from V and 7 bases from J; bases unmatched to any gene: 8. Germline assignment: CDR1 MNHEY and CDR2 SVGAGI. The CDR3 bases are TGTGCCAGCAGAGTCAGGGCAGGGGGCCAGCCCCAGCATTTT. This gives the protein CASRVRAGGQPQHF.

The chain is built from TRBV7-9 and TRBJ1-1, with TRBD1 matching over 10 bases. The ends lost 5 bases at V and 0 bases at J; junction bases unmatched: 9. Germline V gives CDR1 SEHNR, CDR2 FQNEAQ (reference sequence). This CDR3 spans 17 amino acids. CDR3 region: CASSPRGTGVMNTEAFF. The CDR3 nucleotides are TGTGCCAGCAGCCCTCGGGGGACAGGGGTCATGAACACTGAAGCTTTCTTT.

V gene TRBV3-1 (or the pseudogene TRBV3-2) combines with J gene TRBJ1-1, with D possibly being TRBD1 (6 bases). CDR3 length: 15 residues. From germline, CDR1 is LGHDT and CDR2 YNNKEL (reference sequence). Trimming removed 4 bases from V and 1 base from J, with 13 bases in between. CDR3 DNA: TGTGCCAGCAGCCTGACAGGTCTGCGGAACACTGAAGCTTTCTTT. It encodes CASSLTGLRNTEAFF.

The V gene is TRBV19, the J gene TRBJ1-2; 10 nucleotides match TRBD1. V was pared by 1 base and J by 6 bases, with 2 bases of the junction left unmatched. Germline V gene sequence: CDR1 LNHDA, CDR2 SQIVND (reference sequence). The length of the CDR3 is 14 residues. DNA for the CDR3: TGTGCCAGTAGTATAGCCGGGACAGGGGATGGCTACACCTTC. This gives the protein CASSIAGTGDGYTF.

The V call is TRBV28, the J call TRBJ1-1; D gene unclear. Germline V gene lookup returns CDR1 MDHEN and CDR2 SYDVKM. The CDR3 runs to 12 residues. V gave up 8 bases and J gave up 3 bases, with 10 bases separating them. In DNA, the CDR3 is TGTGCCAGCTCTACTGTGGACACTGAAGCTTTCTTT. It is translated as CASSTVDTEAFF.

As DNA, the CDR3 is TGTGCCAGCAGCGTAGAGGCGGGGGGGCCCTATGAGCAGTTCTTC. It yields the protein CASSVEAGGPYEQFF. The rearrangement joins TRBV9 to TRBJ2-1, with 9 positions matching TRBD2. In germline, CDR1 is SGDLS, CDR2 YYNGEE. V gave up 0 bases and J gave up 8 bases; unmatched junction bases: 6. The CDR3 length is 15 residues.

The chain carries TRBV5-6 and TRBJ1-2; D unclear. The CDR3 loop spans 13 amino acids. Germline V CDR1 and CDR2: SGHDT, YYEEEE. Trimming shortened V by 0 bases and J by 4 bases, and 7 bases separated the two germline ends. The CDR3 loop is CASSLEQSYGYTF. The CDR3 DNA sequence: TGTGCCAGCAGCTTGGAGCAGAGCTATGGCTACACCTTC.

The chain couples TRBV7-2 to TRBJ2-1; 10 positions match TRBD2. V shed 1 base and J 6 bases; nucleotides not matched to a gene: 3. CDR3 length equals 15 residues. Germline CDR1 SGHTA, CDR2 FQGNSA. In DNA, the CDR3 is TGTGCCAGCAGCTTAGTTCTAGCGGGGGCCAATGAGCAGTTCTTC. The encoded protein is CASSLVLAGANEQFF.

The chain is built from TRBV24-1 and TRBJ2-1; D gene ambiguous. Germline values: CDR1 KGHDR, CDR2 SFDVKD. The CDR3 runs to 13 residues. With 9 bases removed from V and 0 bases from J, the gap between germline ends came to 8 bases. The CDR3 DNA reads as TGTGCCACCGGGAAGGACTCCTACAATGAGCAGTTCTTC. Its translation is CATGKDSYNEQFF.

This clone was counted a few times. The V gene is TRBV24-1, the J gene TRBJ2-2; no clear D gene. The CDR3 is 16 amino acids. Deletions cut 6 bases from V and 2 bases from J, with 15 bases between. Germline V gene data show CDR1 as KGHDR and CDR2 as SFDVKD. CDR3 in amino acids: CATSSHNAANTGELFF. Here the CDR3 DNA reads TGTGCCACCAGTTCACATAACGCGGCAAACACCGGGGAGCTGTTTTTT.

The J gene is TRBJ2-1, the V gene TRBV4-2, with D unresolved. The CDR3 loop spans 12 amino acids. Germline V gene lookup returns CDR1 LGHNA and CDR2 YNFKEQ. V lost 10 bases to trimming and J lost 7 bases, with 14 bases between them. The CDR3 sequence is CATPAQTNEQFF. The DNA of the CDR3 is TGTGCCACGCCGGCCCAGACGAATGAGCAGTTCTTC.

A single count supports this clone. The genes are TRBV18 and TRBJ1-2; no clear D gene. Germline loops: CDR1 KGHSH, CDR2 LQKENI. The CDR3 is made up of 12 amino acids. V was clipped by 3 bases and J by 6 bases, with 8 bases between them. The CDR3 is CASSPGLDGYTF. The CDR3 nucleotides are TGTGCCAGCTCACCCGGGCTAGATGGCTACACCTTC.

The CDR3: CAWSAGTGGWEQYF. The CDR3 DNA reads TGTGCCTGGAGCGCCGGGACAGGGGGCTGGGAGCAGTACTTC. This chain uses TRBV30 with TRBJ2-7, with 12 bases identical to TRBD1. The CDR3 consists of 14 residues. J gave up 7 bases and V 3 bases, and 7 bases lay outside the gene matches. The V gene's germline CDR1 is GTSNPN and CDR2 SVGIG (reference sequence).

The chain links TRBV6-2 or TRBV6-3 to TRBJ1-4; D is possibly TRBD1 (5 bases). CDR1 is MNHEY and CDR2 is SVGEGT in the germline V gene. This CDR3 is built from 12 residues. V was trimmed by 2 bases and J by 7 bases, leaving 5 bases between them. This CDR3 reads CASSYGGEKLFF. In nucleotides, the CDR3 is TGTGCCAGCAGTTACGGGGGTGAAAAACTGTTTTTT.

The chain links TRBV3-1 (or the pseudogene TRBV3-2) to TRBJ2-7; D unclear. Deletions cut 1 base from V and 2 bases from J, with 9 bases between. Germline-derived CDR1 and CDR2 are LGHDT and YNNKEL (reference sequence). The length of the CDR3 is 14 residues. The CDR3 DNA reads TGTGCCAGCAGCCAAGGGGTAGAGACCTACGAGCAGTACTTC. As protein: CASSQGVETYEQYF.

The chain couples TRBV3-1 (or the pseudogene TRBV3-2) to TRBJ2-5, with TRBD2 matching 10 bases. The trim removed 2 bases at V and 6 bases at J, leaving 6 bases unmatched. The germline gives CDR1 LGHDT, CDR2 YNNKEL (reference sequence). CDR3 length: 15 amino acids. For the CDR3, the DNA is TGTGCCAGCAGCCAAAGCGGGGGGGCGTCGAAGACCCAGTACTTC. It yields the protein CASSQSGGASKTQYF.

V is TRBV5-1 and J is TRBJ1-3; D is perhaps TRBD1 (5 bases). This CDR3 is built from 17 residues. Germline V lookup: CDR1 SGHRS, CDR2 YFSETQ. V shed 2 bases and J shed 0 bases, with 15 bases lying between them. The CDR3 spells CASSFRTSGNSGNTIYF. The CDR3 DNA sequence: TGCGCCAGCAGCTTCAGAACCTCAGGGAACTCTGGAAACACCATATATTTT.

The J gene is TRBJ2-1, the V gene TRBV19, with TRBD1 matching 7 bases. The junction had 6 bases not matched to a gene; V was cut back by 9 bases and J by 4 bases. The germline V gene encodes CDR1 LNHDA and CDR2 SQIVND (reference sequence). This CDR3 has 13 residues. CDR3 residues: CARGQRIYNEQFF. The CDR3 region has the DNA TGTGCCAGGGGACAGCGAATTTACAATGAGCAGTTCTTC.